The 19 T cell receptor beta chains below all came from one sample that was sequenced in a study of blood T cell repertoires in COVID-19. Data came from immunoSEQ multiplex PCR; TCRdb stores just in-frame clones and leaves some out. Among 240,000 or so clones listed, about 80% were seen once. What was sequenced was peripheral blood. The receptors come from a woman of 80 years or more with acute or convalescent COVID-19.

The rearrangement uses TRBV3-1 (or the pseudogene TRBV3-2) and TRBJ2-3; the D is unclear. V was shortened by 4 bases and J by 5 bases, with 10 bases between the two germline ends. CDR3 size: 13 residues. Germline lookup yields CDR1 LGHDT and CDR2 YNNKEL (reference sequence). The CDR3: CASSRTGGDTQYF. CDR3 in DNA: TGTGCCAGCAGCCGAACGGGTGGAGATACGCAGTATTTT.

This chain links TRBV12-3 or TRBV12-4 with TRBJ2-1; D might be TRBD2 (5 bases). Trimming cost V 3 bases and J 4 bases, with 7 bases left between them. The CDR3 loop spans 13 amino acids. The CDR3 here is CASSFEGYNEQFF. CDR3 DNA sequence: TGTGCCAGCAGTTTCGAGGGTTACAATGAGCAGTTCTTC.

The chain links TRBV11-2 to TRBJ2-3; a possible D gene is TRBD1 (6 bases). Germline-derived CDR1 and CDR2 are SGHAT and FQNNGV. The CDR3 runs to 15 residues. V lost 5 bases to trimming and J lost 3 bases, with 15 bases between them. The DNA of the CDR3 is TGTGCCAGCAGCCAGGGGTATCCCCGGACAGATACGCAGTATTTT. Translating it yields CASSQGYPRTDTQYF. Combining the CDR3 with reference TRBV11-2 and TRBJ2-3 gives the whole variable domain EAGVAQSPRYKIIEKRQSVAFWCNPISGHATLYWYQQILGQGPKLLIQFQNNGVVDDSQLPKDRFSAERLKGVDSTLKIQPAKLEDSAVYLCASSQGYPRTDTQYFGPGTRLTVL.

The chain couples TRBV14 to TRBJ2-1; D unresolved. Germline CDR1 SGHDN, CDR2 FVKESK. The CDR3 spans 11 residues. Deletions cut 0 bases from V and 9 bases from J, with 3 bases between. CDR3 bases: TGTGCCAGCAGCCAAGATAGTGAGCAGTTCTTC. Encoded protein: CASSQDSEQFF. Looking up the rest from reference TRBV14 and TRBJ2-1 gives the full variable domain: EAGVTQFPSHSVIEKGQTVTLRCDPISGHDNLYWYRRVMGKEIKFLLHFVKESKQDESGMPNNRFLAERTGGTYSTLKVQPAELEDSGVYFCASSQDSEQFFGPGTRLTVL.

This sequence joins TRBV18 and TRBJ1-3, with 8 bases that match TRBD1. The ends lost 6 bases at V and 2 bases at J; junction bases unmatched: 0. From germline, CDR1 is KGHSH and CDR2 LQKENI. The CDR3 is 13 amino acids. CDR3 sequence (DNA): TGTGCCAGCTCGGACAGGGCTGGAAACACCATATATTTT. It specifies CASSDRAGNTIYF.

The chain recombines TRBV6-6 with TRBJ2-1, with 10 bases identical to TRBD1. The CDR3 consists of 16 residues. The germline gives CDR1 MNHNY, CDR2 SVGAGI (reference sequence). The ends lost 6 bases at V and 2 bases at J; junction bases unmatched: 7. The CDR3 DNA reads TGTGCCAGCAGCCGTGGAGGGACAGGGGCCTACAATGAGCAGTTCTTC. Its protein product is CASSRGGTGAYNEQFF.

V usage is TRBV29-1 and J usage is TRBJ2-1; 7 nucleotides line up with TRBD1. The CDR3 is made up of 14 amino acids. The J segment lost 4 bases and the V segment lost 5 bases, leaving 8 bases of the junction unmatched. Germline lookup yields CDR1 SQVTM and CDR2 ANQGSEA. CDR3 in DNA: TGCAGCGTTTCAGAGGGCAGGGGGTACAATGAGCAGTTCTTC. It translates to CSVSEGRGYNEQFF.

The chain recombines TRBV7-2 with TRBJ1-2, with a tentative D call TRBD1 (5 bases). This CDR3 has 15 residues. Trimming shortened V by 5 bases and J by 0 bases, and 13 bases separated the two germline ends. Germline V gives CDR1 SGHTA, CDR2 FQGNSA. The CDR3 DNA follows: TGTGCCAGCAGCACAAGACAGCAGTCTAACTATGGCTACACCTTC. Translating it yields CASSTRQQSNYGYTF.

The rearrangement uses TRBV7-2 and TRBJ1-2; perhaps TRBD1 as D (6 bases). V was shortened by 5 bases and J by 7 bases, with 17 bases between the two germline ends. In germline, CDR1 is SGHTA, CDR2 FQGNSA. The CDR3 consists of 14 residues. The CDR3 region has the DNA TGTGCCAGCAGCCCCGCCCAGGGGAGAGGTGGCTACACCTTC. Amino acids: CASSPAQGRGGYTF.

The V gene is TRBV4-3, the J gene TRBJ2-1; unclear D gene. Germline V lookup: CDR1 LGHNA, CDR2 YSLEER. Trimming removed 0 bases at V and 0 bases at J, with 6 bases between. The CDR3 totals 15 residues. The CDR3 nucleotides are TGCGCCAGCAGCCAAGAACAGAACTCCTACAATGAGCAGTTCTTC. Amino acid sequence: CASSQEQNSYNEQFF.

The chain employs TRBV7-2 and TRBJ2-1; 7 bases are shared with TRBD2. The germline gives CDR1 SGHTA, CDR2 FQGNSA. V trimming: 5 bases; J trimming: 4 bases; junction bases outside the gene matches: 8. The CDR3 sequence is 15 residues long. The CDR3 spells CASSRGGGLYNEQFF. CDR3 DNA: TGTGCCAGCAGCCGCGGGGGAGGGCTTTACAATGAGCAGTTCTTC.

This clone has more than one count but fewer than ten. The V gene is TRBV11-2, the J gene TRBJ2-5; D unclear. This CDR3 has 15 amino acids. The germline V gene encodes CDR1 SGHAT and CDR2 FQNNGV. The ends were cut back, 3 bases at V and 1 base at J, with 12 bases in the middle. The CDR3 loop reads CASSLVRSRQETQYF. The DNA for the CDR3 is TGTGCCAGCAGCTTGGTGAGGTCCCGCCAAGAGACCCAGTACTTC.

This chain links TRBV6-5 with TRBJ2-7; tentatively, D is TRBD2 (5 bases). The ends were cut back, 6 bases at V and 0 bases at J, with 15 bases in the middle. The CDR3 loop spans 15 amino acids. Germline values: CDR1 MNHEY, CDR2 SVGAGI. The CDR3 here is CASRTSGVSSYEQYF. The CDR3 DNA reads TGTGCCAGCAGGACGAGCGGTGTAAGCTCCTACGAGCAGTACTTC.

The chain carries TRBV5-1 and TRBJ1-1, with 12 nucleotides matching TRBD1. V gave up 2 bases and J gave up 2 bases; unmatched junction bases: 13. Germline lookup yields CDR1 SGHRS and CDR2 YFSETQ. There are 19 residues in the CDR3. This CDR3 reads CASSFRGTSGQGANTEAFF. CDR3 bases: TGCGCCAGCAGCTTCCGAGGGACCTCGGGACAGGGGGCCAACACTGAAGCTTTCTTT.

This clone was counted a single time. V is TRBV7-7 and J is TRBJ1-5; tentative D call: TRBD1 (6 bases). V lost 5 bases to trimming and J lost 5 bases, with 16 bases between them. The V gene's germline CDR1 is SSHAT and CDR2 FNYEAQ (reference sequence). CDR3 length equals 15 residues. The CDR3 here is CASSVTDRLDQPQHF. The CDR3 nucleotides read TGTGCCAGCAGCGTAACGGACAGATTAGATCAGCCCCAGCATTTT.

The CDR3, as DNA: TGTGCCACCAGCCGTTCCGGGACAGGGGGAGAAAAACTGTTTTTT. This codes for CATSRSGTGGEKLFF. The chain employs TRBV24-1 and TRBJ1-4, with 11 bases that match TRBD1. The CDR3 is 15 amino acids. V gave up 7 bases and J gave up 8 bases; unmatched junction bases: 8. Per the germline V gene, CDR1 is KGHDR and CDR2 is SFDVKD.

Comments on this clone: A read error may be the cause here, since a much bigger clone is one base away. The chain is built from TRBV7-7 and TRBJ2-2; possibly TRBD1 for D (6 bases). The CDR3 runs to 15 residues. V was pared by 4 bases and J by 0 bases, with 9 bases between. Germline values: CDR1 SSHAT, CDR2 FNYEAQ (reference sequence). Written as DNA, the CDR3 is TGTGCCAGCAGCTCACAGGGATCGAACACCGGGGAGCTGTTTTTT. Translated: CASSSQGSNTGELFF.

This clone was seen a single time. The CDR3 bases are TGTGCCTGGAGTGCAACAGGACGCTACACCTTC. It is translated as CAWSATGRYTF. The chain links TRBV30 to TRBJ1-2; tentatively, D is TRBD1 (5 bases). The germline V and J ends were trimmed by 1 base and 9 bases, with 9 bases remaining between them. This CDR3 contains 11 residues. Germline lookup yields CDR1 GTSNPN and CDR2 SVGIG (reference sequence).

This clone was detected once. V and J are TRBV4-1 and TRBJ1-2; 7 bases match TRBD1. Germline V gives CDR1 MGHRA, CDR2 YSYEKL. V lost 3 bases to trimming and J lost 3 bases; unmatched junction nucleotides: 4. The CDR3 extends over 14 amino acids. The CDR3 DNA follows: TGCGCCAGCAGCCAGGCAGGGGGTGACTATGGCTACACCTTC. It translates to CASSQAGGDYGYTF.